What follows are 12 T cell receptor beta chains derived from one specimen sequenced in a study of blood T cell repertoires in COVID-19. Some clones are missing from TCRdb's copy, which holds only in-frame ones; the method was immunoSEQ multiplex PCR. The sample lists 40,000 to 45,000 clones, 75% to 90% seen once, with around a fifth in the top ten. The sample was peripheral blood. The receptor source for this set is a man aged 50 to 60 with active COVID-19.

The rearrangement joins TRBV5-1 to TRBJ2-7; 7 bases align to TRBD1. V trimming: 2 bases; J trimming: 7 bases; junction bases outside the gene matches: 6. Per the germline V gene, CDR1 is SGHRS and CDR2 is YFSETQ. The CDR3 sequence is 13 residues long. Written as DNA, the CDR3 is TGCGCCAGCAGCTTCGACAGGGCGAGGGAGCAGTACTTC. Its protein product is CASSFDRAREQYF.

The genes are TRBV27 and TRBJ2-7; D is possibly TRBD1 (6 bases). This CDR3 comprises 13 residues. CDR1 MNHEY and CDR2 SMNVEV come from the germline V gene (reference sequence). The V and J ends lost 5 bases and 6 bases respectively, with 14 bases between them. The CDR3 sequence is CASSPTGWGEQYF. The CDR3 DNA is TGTGCCAGCAGTCCTACAGGGTGGGGCGAGCAGTACTTC.

The V call is TRBV4-3, the J call TRBJ1-3; the match to TRBD1 covers 7 bases. Germline V CDR1 and CDR2: LGHNA, YSLEER. V was pared by 4 bases and J by 0 bases, with 6 bases of the junction left unmatched. The CDR3 sequence is 16 residues long. The CDR3 DNA sequence: TGCGCCAGCAGCCTGGACAGGACCAGCTCTGGAAACACCATATATTTT. It encodes CASSLDRTSSGNTIYF.

The J gene is TRBJ2-7, the V gene TRBV28; weak D call: TRBD1 (5 bases). Trimming left V 3 bases short and J 2 bases short, with 8 bases between. CDR1 MDHEN and CDR2 SYDVKM come from the germline V gene. CDR3 length: 13 residues. CDR3 sequence: CASSLQGTYEQYF. The CDR3 DNA reads as TGTGCCAGCAGTTTGCAGGGAACCTACGAGCAGTACTTC.

This clone has just one count. The J gene is TRBJ2-7, the V gene TRBV7-8, with a possible D match to TRBD2 (6 bases). The germline CDR1 and CDR2 sequences are SGHVS and FQNEAQ. This CDR3 contains 15 residues. Trimming cost V 3 bases and J 4 bases, with 16 bases left between them. The CDR3 nucleotides are TGTGCCAGCAGCTTCCAGCGAGGAGGGGAATACGAGCAGTACTTC. Residues: CASSFQRGGEYEQYF.

The genes are TRBV27 and TRBJ2-5; 9 bases fit TRBD2. Losses at the gene ends were 0 bases for V and 5 bases for J; bases not matched to a gene: 13. The germline V gene encodes CDR1 MNHEY and CDR2 SMNVEV (reference sequence). The CDR3 contains 18 residues. CDR3 nucleotides: TGTGCCAGCAGTTTATCGATAAGTGCGGGAGGGCCGTGGGAGACCCAGTACTTC. It specifies CASSLSISAGGPWETQYF.

This clone was observed a few times. This sequence joins TRBV19 and TRBJ2-5, with 8 bases aligning to TRBD1. The V gene's germline CDR1 is LNHDA and CDR2 SQIVND (reference sequence). The CDR3 spans 18 residues. V dropped 7 bases and J dropped 2; count of bases not matched to a gene: 18. DNA of the CDR3: TGTGCCAGTACCGACAGGGGCACTGATTATACTGCTCAAGAGACCCAGTACTTC. As protein: CASTDRGTDYTAQETQYF. Combining the CDR3 with reference TRBV19 and TRBJ2-5 gives the whole variable domain DGGITQSPKYLFRKEGQNVTLSCEQNLNHDAMYWYRQDPGQGLRLIYYSQIVNDFQKGDIAEGYSVSREKKESFPLTVTSAQKNPTAFYLCASTDRGTDYTAQETQYFGPGTRLLVL.

The chain is built from TRBV18 and TRBJ2-1, with 7 bases matching TRBD2. V was pared by 6 bases and J by 10 bases, with 9 bases of the junction left unmatched. The germline gives CDR1 KGHSH, CDR2 LQKENI. CDR3 length: 13 residues. The CDR3 here is CASSWKEAGEQFF. The DNA of the CDR3 is TGTGCCAGCTCCTGGAAGGAAGCGGGAGAGCAGTTCTTC.

V usage is TRBV6-2 or TRBV6-3 and J usage is TRBJ2-1; 7 positions agree with TRBD2. CDR1 MNHEY and CDR2 SVGEGT come from the germline V gene. The CDR3 has 17 amino acids. Losses at the gene ends were 2 bases for V and 5 bases for J; bases not matched to a gene: 12. CDR3 protein: CASSYTSPPGLNNEQFF. The CDR3 bases are TGTGCCAGCAGTTACACTTCCCCTCCGGGACTAAACAATGAGCAGTTCTTC.

This clone was recorded a few times. The chain has TRBV19 and TRBJ2-7; 9 bases map to TRBD1. The CDR3 runs 14 residues. Germline loops: CDR1 LNHDA, CDR2 SQIVND (reference sequence). The ends lost 3 bases at V and 2 bases at J; junction bases unmatched: 2. The CDR3 is CASSIGTGPYEQYF. The CDR3 DNA is TGTGCCAGTAGTATTGGGACAGGGCCCTACGAGCAGTACTTC.

CDR3 DNA: TGCGCCAGCAGCTACGGGGTCCATGAAAAACTGTTTTTT. It translates to CASSYGVHEKLFF. This chain uses TRBV4-1 with TRBJ1-4; no firm D call. Germline CDR1 MGHRA, CDR2 YSYEKL. V lost 5 bases to trimming and J lost 6 bases, with 10 bases between them. The CDR3 spans 13 residues.

The chain joins TRBV19 to TRBJ2-7; 9 nucleotides align to TRBD1. The V and J ends lost 5 bases and 4 bases, in that order; junction bases with no gene match: 12. The germline V gene has CDR1 LNHDA and CDR2 SQIVND (reference sequence). The CDR3 length is 16 residues. The CDR3 bases are TGTGCCAGTAGTGGGAGCACCGGGACAGGGACGTACGAGCAGTACTTC. Its protein product is CASSGSTGTGTYEQYF.